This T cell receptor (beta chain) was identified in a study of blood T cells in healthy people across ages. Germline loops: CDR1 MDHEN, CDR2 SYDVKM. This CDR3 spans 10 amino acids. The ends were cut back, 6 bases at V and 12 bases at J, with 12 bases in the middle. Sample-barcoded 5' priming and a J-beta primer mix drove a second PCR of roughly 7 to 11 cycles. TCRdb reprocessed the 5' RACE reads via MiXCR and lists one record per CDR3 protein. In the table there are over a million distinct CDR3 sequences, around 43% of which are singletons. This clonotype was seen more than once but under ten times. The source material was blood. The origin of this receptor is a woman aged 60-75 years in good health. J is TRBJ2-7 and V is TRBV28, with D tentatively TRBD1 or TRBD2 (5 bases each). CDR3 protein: CASRGTHSYF. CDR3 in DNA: TGTGCCAGCAGGGGGACCCATTCGTACTTC.